This TCR beta chain emerged from a study of cytomegalovirus exposure and HLA in healthy donors. Primers: 60 Vbeta forward and 13 Jbeta reverse. Sequencing was performed with immunoSEQ multiplex PCR; in TCRdb, only in-frame clones are kept and a portion is missing. The repertoire holds some 150,000 clones, with over 70% as singletons. Findings of the study overall: Judged likely to be a sequencing artifact was a cluster of highly shared sequence variants.

Turning to this clone: Antigen unknown. This sample includes further DNA sequences coding for the same CDR3.

The clonotype comes from a man between 18 and 29 years old in good health and CMV-seropositive. Sequenced input: PBMCs.

The CDR3: CASSRGTGGAGANVLTF. The CDR3 bases are TGTGCCAGCAGCCGGGGGACTGGAGGGGCTGGGGCCAACGTCCTGACTTTC. The genes are TRBV5-4 and TRBJ2-6; tentatively, D is TRBD2 (6 bases). The length of the CDR3 is 17 residues. The germline gives CDR1 SGHNT, CDR2 YYREEE (reference sequence). Trimming took off 4 bases at V and 2 bases at J, with 16 bases between the two ends. The whole variable domain, filled in from reference TRBV5-4 and TRBJ2-6, reads ETGVTQSPTHLIKTRGQQVTLRCSSQSGHNTVSWYQQALGQGPQFIFQYYREEENGRGNFPPRFSGLQFPNYSSELNVNALELDDSALYLCASSRGTGGAGANVLTFGAGSRLTVL.